Below are 8 T cell receptor beta chains sequenced from a single sample in a study of blood T cell repertoires in COVID-19. Sequencing used immunoSEQ multiplex PCR; TCRdb keeps in-frame clones, though not all of them. This sample has roughly 69,000 clones, with around 80% found just once. The sequencing sample was made of peripheral blood. The receptors originated from a human donor in a cohort sampled during active COVID-19.

This clone has more than one count but fewer than ten. This chain links TRBV2 with TRBJ1-5; 9 positions match TRBD1. This CDR3 contains 17 residues. After removal of 3 bases from V and 2 bases from J, the junction contained 8 bases not matched to a gene. Looked up from germline, CDR1 is SNHLY and CDR2 is FYNNEI. The CDR3 coding sequence is TGTGCCAGCAGTGACTCGGGACAGGGTAGTCGCAATCAGCCCCAGCATTTT. It specifies CASSDSGQGSRNQPQHF.

The rearrangement uses TRBV5-1 and TRBJ2-7; TRBD1 is a possible D gene (5 bases). V lost 3 bases, J lost 5 bases, and 12 bases lay in between. This CDR3 is built from 13 residues. From germline, CDR1 is SGHRS and CDR2 YFSETQ. As DNA, the CDR3 is TGCGCCAGCAGCTCCTCAGGGATCCACGAGCAGTACTTC. Translated: CASSSSGIHEQYF.

As to this clone: Other DNA sequences in this specimen translate into the identical CDR3. The rearrangement joins TRBV7-2 to TRBJ2-7; D is possibly TRBD2 (5 bases). The CDR3 runs 14 residues. V was trimmed by 1 base and J by 3 bases, leaving 10 bases between them. The germline V gene encodes CDR1 SGHTA and CDR2 FQGNSA. DNA of the CDR3: TGTGCCAGCAGCTTAGGAGGGCAGGTCTACGAGCAGTACTTC. Its translation: CASSLGGQVYEQYF.

The chain links TRBV5-1 to TRBJ2-7; a weak D match, TRBD1 (5 bases). Germline V lookup: CDR1 SGHRS, CDR2 YFSETQ. CDR3 length: 14 amino acids. With 3 bases removed from V and 1 base from J, the gap between germline ends came to 11 bases. The CDR3 protein is CASSSQGQSYEQYF. In DNA form, the CDR3 reads TGCGCCAGCAGCTCCCAGGGTCAGTCCTACGAGCAGTACTTC.

Points on this clone: This sample also contains other DNA sequences that code for the same CDR3. V usage is TRBV3-1 (or the pseudogene TRBV3-2) and J usage is TRBJ1-1; D ambiguous. Looked up from germline, CDR1 is LGHDT and CDR2 is YNNKEL (reference sequence). The V end lost 5 bases, the J end lost 1 base, and 11 bases lay between the germline ends. The length of the CDR3 is 14 residues. The CDR3 DNA reads TGTGCCAGCAGCAGAGGACTGAAGAACACTGAAGCTTTCTTT. This gives the protein CASSRGLKNTEAFF.

This CDR3 reads CASSVSSRGTVSGNTIYF. The CDR3 DNA sequence: TGTGCCAGCAGCGTATCTTCTAGGGGAACGGTCTCTGGAAACACCATATATTTT. The V gene is TRBV9, the J gene TRBJ1-3, with D maybe TRBD1 (5 bases). CDR1 SGDLS and CDR2 YYNGEE come from the germline V gene. This CDR3 spans 18 amino acids. Trimming cost V 1 base and J 0 bases, with 17 bases left between them.

This clone was seen only once. The chain recombines TRBV6-5 with TRBJ1-3; D gene ambiguous. V was cut by 8 bases and J by 1 base, with 15 bases left in between. In germline, CDR1 is MNHEY, CDR2 SVGAGI. The CDR3 contains 15 residues. The chain's CDR3 is CASHRERGSGNTIYF. In DNA form, the CDR3 reads TGTGCCAGCCATCGGGAGCGAGGATCTGGAAACACCATATATTTT.

The chain employs TRBV3-1 (or the pseudogene TRBV3-2) and TRBJ1-2; 7 bases fit TRBD1. The length of the CDR3 is 15 residues. The junction had 8 bases not matched to a gene; V was cut back by 0 bases and J by 7 bases. Germline V CDR1 and CDR2: LGHDT, YNNKEL (reference sequence). The CDR3 bases are TGTGCCAGCAGCCAAGATGCGACAGGGATTTCTGGCTACACCTTC. The encoded protein is CASSQDATGISGYTF.